This TCR beta chain appears in the sequencing data of a study of human T cells and chemical hapten exposure. Study information: Application of 0.01% DPC to the upper back was done by patch test, with a reading at 6 days.

This clonotype was observed at least ten times. Time point noted: patch test 1, 2 weeks after DPC sensitization. Treatment denoted: therapeutic diphenylcyclopropenone sensitization with weekly scalp DPC. Looked up from germline, CDR1 is MRHNA and CDR2 is SNTAGT. This CDR3 is built from 16 residues. Trimming took 2 bases from V and 3 from J; bases not matched to a gene: 6. TCRdb processed the RACE reads anew with MiXCR; each CDR3 protein has one entry. The repertoire consists of some 400,000 distinct CDR3 sequences, with about 4.4% occurring once and the leading ten covering approximately 2.3%. The sequenced sample was whole blood, obtained in connection with sensitization to the hapten diphenylcyclopropenone (DPC). The sequence came from a woman in her forties or fifties with alopecia areata. Some clones in this sample may be carry-over from other donors' samples. The genes are TRBV6-4 and TRBJ2-1; 8 bases match TRBD2. CDR3 sequence: CASSDLAGGNYNEQFF. As DNA, the CDR3 is TGTGCCAGCAGTGACCTGGCGGGGGGCAACTACAATGAGCAGTTCTTC.